These T cell receptor beta chains were read from a single sample in a study of CD8 T cells in ankylosing spondylitis. In TCRdb, the 5' RACE reads were re-called with MiXCR into one record per CDR3 protein. The sample consists of more than 150,000 distinct CDR3 sequences, approximately 18% of them appearing once. The specimen was blood, either unsorted or a sorted T cell fraction (not recorded which). The receptors were sampled from a male donor under 35 with ankylosing spondylitis or in good health (not recorded which). CDR3s include the opening cysteine and the closing phenylalanine or tryptophan. Fields, in order: D gene, J gene, clone size, CDR3 length, V gene, CDR3 protein, CDR3 DNA. The D gene is left open where the match is weak. Some rows mark clone size as missing; the rest say once, few, many or name a class of expanded clone.

NA | TRBJ1-2 | NA | 13 | TRBV15 | CATRRGTNYGYTF | TGTGCCACCAGGAGAGGGACTAACTATGGCTACACCTTC
NA | TRBJ2-1 | many | 15 | TRBV20-1 | CSARQAGGSYNEQFF | TGCAGTGCTAGACAAGCGGGTGGGTCCTACAATGAGCAGTTCTTC
TRBD1 | TRBJ2-5 | many | 14 | TRBV2 | CASSDRTGEETQYF | TGTGCCAGCAGTGACCGGACAGGGGAAGAGACCCAGTACTTC
NA | TRBJ2-6 | NA | 15 | TRBV20-1 | CSASVRSSGANVLTF | TGCAGTGCTAGCGTCCGTTCTTCTGGGGCCAACGTCCTGACTTTC
TRBD1 | TRBJ1-4 | many | 18 | TRBV6-8 | CASSPTGQEITTNEKLFF | TGTGCCAGCAGTCCAACCGGACAGGAGATAACAACTAATGAAAAACTGTTTTTT
TRBD1 | TRBJ2-3 | many | 15 | TRBV11-3 | CASSTRGREMNTQYF | TGTGCCAGCAGTACCAGGGGGCGCGAAATGAATACGCAGTATTTT
NA | TRBJ2-3 | NA | 12 | TRBV20-1 | CSARLVLDTQYF | TGCAGTGCTAGACTAGTATTAGATACGCAGTATTTT
TRBD1 | TRBJ2-5 | many | 15 | TRBV6-5 | CASSPPGQVEETQYF | TGTGCCAGCAGCCCGCCGGGACAGGTCGAAGAGACCCAGTACTTC
NA | TRBJ2-2 | many | 14 | TRBV30 | CAWRKEVDTGELFF | TGTGCCTGGAGAAAAGAAGTTGACACCGGGGAGCTGTTTTTT
NA | TRBJ2-7 | many | 14 | TRBV12-3/TRBV12-4 | CASSFGDVRYEQYF | TGTGCCAGCAGTTTTGGGGACGTTCGCTACGAGCAGTACTTC
TRBD1 | TRBJ2-6 | many | 18 | TRBV4-3 | CASSRPGQGLTGANVLTF | TGCGCCAGCAGCCGCCCGGGACAGGGGTTAACTGGGGCCAACGTCCTGACTTTC
NA | TRBJ2-1 | many | 11 | TRBV6-2/TRBV6-3 | CASSTTSSQFF | TGTGCCAGCAGTACCACTAGCTCTCAGTTCTTC
NA | TRBJ2-5 | NA | 15 | TRBV30 | CAWSVSDSGRETQYF | TGTGCCTGGAGTGTAAGCGACAGTGGCCGAGAGACCCAGTACTTC
NA | TRBJ2-7 | many | 15 | TRBV3-1 | CASSQVASNSYEQYF | TGTGCCAGCAGCCAAGTAGCGTCTAACTCCTACGAGCAGTACTTC
NA | TRBJ1-6 | many | 20 | TRBV4-2 | CASSSQEVPKGAVWNSPLHF | TGTGCCAGCAGCTCTCAAGAGGTCCCAAAAGGGGCCGTGTGGAATTCACCCCTCCACTTT
NA | TRBJ2-7 | many | 15 | TRBV5-1 | CASSDSALGHYEQYF | TGCGCCAGCAGCGATTCGGCACTCGGGCACTACGAGCAGTACTTC
TRBD2 | TRBJ2-2 | NA | 16 | TRBV5-1 | CASSLAAGGGTGELFF | TGCGCCAGCAGCTTGGCAGCGGGAGGCGGTACCGGGGAGCTGTTTTTT
TRBD1 | TRBJ1-5 | many | 14 | TRBV6-6 | CASSKGQGEGSQHF | TGTGCCAGCAGTAAAGGACAGGGGGAAGGGTCCCAGCATTTT
NA | TRBJ1-4 | many | 17 | TRBV7-9 | CASSSPLFGALNEKLFF | TGTGCCAGCAGCTCCCCCTTGTTCGGGGCTCTTAATGAAAAACTGTTTTTT
NA | TRBJ2-1 | many | 16 | TRBV27 | CASSLLGPSSYNEQFF | TGTGCCAGCAGTTTATTAGGGCCGAGCTCCTACAATGAGCAGTTCTTC
TRBD2 | TRBJ2-3 | many | 17 | TRBV7-8 | CASSFRTSGSLADTQYF | TGTGCCAGCAGCTTCCGGACTAGCGGGAGTCTGGCAGATACGCAGTATTTT
NA | TRBJ1-2 | many | 15 | TRBV6-5 | CASSPHRGWDYGYTF | TGTGCCAGCAGTCCCCACCGCGGGTGGGACTATGGCTACACCTTC
TRBD1 | TRBJ2-4 | many | 15 | TRBV3-1 | CASSQGTGRKNIQYF | TGTGCCAGCAGCCAAGGGACAGGGAGGAAAAACATTCAGTACTTC
NA | TRBJ2-7 | many | 14 | TRBV7-2 | CASSSRRTPYEQYF | TGTGCCAGCAGCTCCCGCCGGACCCCCTACGAGCAGTACTTC
NA | TRBJ2-1 | many | 14 | TRBV25-1 | CASSEGYSYNEQFF | TGTGCCAGCAGTGAAGGCTACAGCTACAATGAGCAGTTCTTC
NA | TRBJ2-1 | many | 17 | TRBV5-5 | CASSPNLAWALGNEQFF | TGTGCCAGCAGCCCGAATCTTGCGTGGGCCCTTGGGAATGAGCAGTTCTTC
NA | TRBJ1-4 | many | 13 | TRBV2 | CASSRGLSEKLFF | TGTGCCAGCAGTCGGGGTCTAAGTGAAAAACTGTTTTTT
NA | TRBJ2-3 | few | 13 | TRBV10-3 | CAITELSTDTQYF | TGTGCCATCACCGAACTAAGCACAGATACGCAGTATTTT
NA | TRBJ2-3 | NA | 12 | TRBV6-2/TRBV6-3 | CASSYRKDTQYF | TGTGCCAGCAGTTACAGAAAAGATACGCAGTATTTT
TRBD1 | TRBJ2-1 | many | 16 | TRBV5-5 | CASSAAGTGGYNEQFF | TGTGCCAGCAGCGCGGCCGGGACAGGGGGATACAATGAGCAGTTCTTC
NA | TRBJ2-7 | many | 13 | TRBV12-3/TRBV12-4 | CASSLPPADEQYF | TGTGCCAGCAGTTTACCCCCGGCGGACGAGCAGTACTTC